The 28 T cell receptor beta chains presented below share a single source sample, sequenced in a study of cytomegalovirus exposure and HLA in healthy donors. The PCR had 60 Vbeta and 13 Jbeta primers. Clones were sequenced by immunoSEQ multiplex PCR, and TCRdb holds only the in-frame ones, with some missing. The sample has roughly 120,000 clones; approximately 9.4% are singletons. Sequencing used PBMCs. These TCRs come from a man aged 25-45 years in good health and CMV-seronegative.

This clone was seen a few times. The J gene is TRBJ1-5, the V gene TRBV18; D is perhaps TRBD1 (5 bases). Trimming cost V 6 bases and J 0 bases, with 12 bases left between them. The CDR3 covers 15 residues. The germline V gene encodes CDR1 KGHSH and CDR2 LQKENI. CDR3 protein: CASSPDSLSNQPQHF. The DNA for the CDR3 is TGTGCCAGCTCCCCAGACAGCCTTAGCAATCAGCCCCAGCATTTT.

This clone was observed a handful of times. At one end the junction does not follow the germline gene, possibly because of a read error. Other DNA sequences within the sample encode an identical CDR3. For the CDR3, the DNA is TGTGCCAGCATCGGGATCCAGACAGGGGTAACTGAGGCTTTCTTT. This encodes CASIGIQTGVTEAFF. The chain uses TRBV27 and TRBJ1-1; 8 bases are shared with TRBD1. CDR3 length: 15 residues. Germline lookup yields CDR1 MNHEY and CDR2 SMNVEV (reference sequence).

This clone has more than one count but fewer than ten. The chain uses TRBV18 and TRBJ2-7; 10 bases line up with TRBD1. Germline values: CDR1 KGHSH, CDR2 LQKENI. V shed 1 base, J shed 2 bases, and the junction held 5 bases outside the gene matches. The CDR3 sequence is 16 residues long. CDR3 in DNA: TGTGCCAGCTCACCACGGACAGGGGGTATCACCTACGAGCAGTACTTC. Protein product: CASSPRTGGITYEQYF.

The V and J genes are TRBV6-6 and TRBJ1-2; possible D gene TRBD1, 5 bases. The CDR3 loop spans 15 amino acids. Germline lookup yields CDR1 MNHNY and CDR2 SVGAGI (reference sequence). V was cut by 6 bases and J by 3 bases, with 17 bases left in between. DNA of the CDR3: TGTGCCAGCAGGCCGTCGGGGGAGGTTGACTATGGCTACACCTTC. It translates to CASRPSGEVDYGYTF.

This clone was seen more than once but under ten times. V and J are TRBV11-2 and TRBJ2-7; unclear D gene. Deletions cut 0 bases from V and 2 bases from J, with 8 bases between. The CDR3 covers 14 residues. Germline CDR1 and CDR2: SGHAT and FQNNGV. This CDR3 is CASSLDRLAYEQYF. The CDR3 coding sequence is TGTGCCAGCAGCTTAGACAGGTTAGCCTACGAGCAGTACTTC.

The J gene is TRBJ2-1, the V gene TRBV18; 7 nucleotides line up with TRBD2. V lost 2 bases to trimming and J lost 4 bases; unmatched junction nucleotides: 8. This CDR3 is built from 16 residues. Germline lookup yields CDR1 KGHSH and CDR2 LQKENI. CDR3 protein: CASSPASSGFYNEQFF. In DNA form, the CDR3 reads TGTGCCAGCTCACCAGCTTCTAGCGGTTTTTACAATGAGCAGTTCTTC. Filled out from reference TRBV18 and TRBJ2-1, the complete variable domain reads NAGVMQNPRHLVRRRGQEARLRCSPMKGHSHVYWYRQLPEEGLKFMVYLQKENIIDESGMPKERFSAEFPKEGPSILRIQQVVRGDSAAYFCASSPASSGFYNEQFFGPGTRLTVL.

The chain has TRBV30 and TRBJ1-5, with D perhaps matching TRBD1 (5 bases). The CDR3 totals 14 residues. Germline V gene lookup returns CDR1 GTSNPN and CDR2 SVGIG (reference sequence). Trimming removed 1 base at V and 6 bases at J, with 13 bases between. CDR3 protein: CAWSGGVSGQPQHF. CDR3 DNA sequence: TGTGCCTGGAGTGGGGGGGTTTCCGGTCAGCCCCAGCATTTT.

This clone was seen a few times. J is TRBJ2-1 and V is TRBV27, with 8 nucleotides matching TRBD2. Germline V lookup: CDR1 MNHEY, CDR2 SMNVEV (reference sequence). CDR3 length: 15 residues. J gave up 8 bases and V 3 bases, and 9 bases lay outside the gene matches. CDR3 bases: TGTGCCAGCAGTTTTGGTAGCGGGAAACGGGATGAGCAGTTCTTC. Amino acids: CASSFGSGKRDEQFF.

The CDR3 DNA sequence: TGTGCCAGCAGTGACCCCAGGGGGCTCTCCTACGAGCAGTACTTC. It codes for CASSDPRGLSYEQYF. This chain links TRBV6-1 with TRBJ2-5; 8 nucleotides align to TRBD1. The DNA end lines up better with TRBJ2-7; the J call may be wrong. Germline CDR1 and CDR2: MNHNS and SASEGT. There are 15 residues in the CDR3.

This clone has more than one count but fewer than ten. The V call is TRBV10-3, the J call TRBJ2-3; tentative D call: TRBD2 (7 bases). This CDR3 has 16 amino acids. V was shortened by 4 bases and J by 2 bases, with 16 bases between the two germline ends. From germline, CDR1 is ENHRY and CDR2 SYGVKD. The CDR3 here is CAISVGQRDNTDTQYF. The DNA for the CDR3 is TGTGCCATCAGTGTTGGACAGCGGGATAACACAGATACGCAGTATTTT.

This clone was counted a few times. This chain links TRBV12-5 with TRBJ2-3; tentative D call: TRBD2 (5 bases). Trimming stripped 3 bases from V and 8 bases from J, with 9 bases between. The germline CDR1 and CDR2 sequences are LGHNT and FRNRAP. This CDR3 is 12 amino acids long. The CDR3 here is CASGFLGGTQYF. In DNA form, the CDR3 reads TGTGCTAGTGGTTTCCTAGGAGGTACGCAGTATTTT.

This clone has only a few counts. This chain joins TRBV5-1 and TRBJ1-4; a possible D gene is TRBD1 (5 bases). V shed 0 bases and J shed 1 base, with 7 bases lying between them. CDR1 is SGHRS, CDR2 YFSETQ, per germline. CDR3 size: 15 residues. Here the CDR3 DNA reads TGCGCCAGCAGCTTGGCGCAGGGAACTAATGAAAAACTGTTTTTT. The encoded protein is CASSLAQGTNEKLFF.

This clone was detected a few times. This chain uses TRBV19 with TRBJ2-2, with TRBD1 matching 9 bases. Germline-derived CDR1 and CDR2 are LNHDA and SQIVND (reference sequence). With V trimmed by 5 bases and J by 7 bases, 11 bases remained unmatched. CDR3 length: 16 residues. The CDR3 DNA is TGTGCCAGTAGTCTCCGGACAGGGGCGACCGTCGGGGAGCTGTTTTTT. Protein product: CASSLRTGATVGELFF.

This chain links TRBV5-4 with TRBJ2-1; 10 bases fit TRBD1. Trimming at V came to 3 bases and at J to 7 bases, leaving 7 bases not matched to a gene. The germline V gene encodes CDR1 SGHNT and CDR2 YYREEE (reference sequence). The CDR3 totals 15 residues. The CDR3 nucleotides read TGTGCCAGCAGCTCCCCGGGACAGGGGTTTAATGAGCAGTTCTTC. Translated, it gives CASSSPGQGFNEQFF. The complete variable domain, with remaining parts taken from reference TRBV5-4 and TRBJ2-1, reads ETGVTQSPTHLIKTRGQQVTLRCSSQSGHNTVSWYQQALGQGPQFIFQYYREEENGRGNFPPRFSGLQFPNYSSELNVNALELDDSALYLCASSSPGQGFNEQFFGPGTRLTVL.

This chain uses TRBV6-6 with TRBJ1-1; 7 bases match TRBD1. Germline loops: CDR1 MNHNY, CDR2 SVGAGI (reference sequence). CDR3 length equals 15 residues. J was trimmed by 7 bases and V by 4 bases; bases with no gene match: 12. The CDR3 is CASSSGTGTDSEAFF. Here the CDR3 DNA reads TGTGCCAGCAGTTCCGGAACCGGGACAGACAGTGAAGCTTTCTTT.

This clone was picked up a small number of times. V usage is TRBV18 and J usage is TRBJ2-7; 8 bases line up with TRBD1. There are 16 residues in the CDR3. Looked up from germline, CDR1 is KGHSH and CDR2 is LQKENI. With 3 bases clipped from V and 3 bases from J, the junction kept 10 bases outside the gene matches. In DNA, the CDR3 is TGTGCCAGCTCACCCTCGAGAGGACAGGGAGTCTACGAGCAGTACTTC. Translation: CASSPSRGQGVYEQYF.

This clone was seen a few times. This chain connects TRBV9 to TRBJ1-4; D remains ambiguous. The CDR3 sequence is 15 residues long. From germline, CDR1 is SGDLS and CDR2 YYNGEE. The V gene lost 0 bases and the J gene lost 7 bases, with 13 bases spanning the gap. CDR3 amino acids: CASSVEIGIGEKLFF. The CDR3 region has the DNA TGTGCCAGCAGCGTAGAGATCGGGATTGGTGAAAAACTGTTTTTT.

V usage is TRBV7-9 and J usage is TRBJ2-7; TRBD2 might be the D (5 bases). Germline V lookup: CDR1 SEHNR, CDR2 FQNEAQ (reference sequence). The length of the CDR3 is 13 residues. Trimming pared 1 base from V and 6 bases from J, leaving 10 bases between. The CDR3 DNA reads as TGTGCCAGCAGCTTAGGGTCTGCGGGCGAGCAGTACTTC. Amino acid sequence: CASSLGSAGEQYF.

This clone came up a few times. The V gene is TRBV7-2, the J gene TRBJ2-3; 8 bases fit TRBD2. The CDR3 spans 14 residues. CDR1 and CDR2 from the germline V gene are SGHTA and FQGNSA. J gave up 6 bases and V 0 bases, and 2 bases lay outside the gene matches. The CDR3 DNA follows: TGTGCCAGCAGCTTAGCCGGGACTAGTGATACGCAGTATTTT. Translating it yields CASSLAGTSDTQYF.

This clone showed up just a few times. The V call is TRBV30, the J call TRBJ1-5, with 9 bases matching TRBD1. Unmatched junction bases numbered 8, after V lost 0 bases and J lost 2 bases. This CDR3 is built from 17 residues. CDR1 GTSNPN and CDR2 SVGIG come from the germline V gene (reference sequence). The CDR3, as DNA: TGTGCCTGGAGTGTCACTTGGGACAGGGAGGGCAATCAGCCCCAGCATTTT. Protein product: CAWSVTWDREGNQPQHF.

The rearrangement uses TRBV6-4 and TRBJ1-1; D is unclear. Trimming removed 2 bases from V and 6 bases from J, with 16 bases in between. Germline CDR1 is MRHNA and CDR2 is SNTAGT. The CDR3 sequence is 15 residues long. CDR3 bases: TGTGCCAGCAGTGACGCCGCCGGCATCGGGTCTGAAGCTTTCTTT. Its translation is CASSDAAGIGSEAFF.

V is TRBV27 and J is TRBJ1-5; the match to TRBD1 covers 7 bases. Per germline, CDR1 MNHEY and CDR2 SMNVEV (reference sequence). Trimming took 6 bases from V and 3 from J; bases not matched to a gene: 8. This CDR3 contains 15 residues. Here the CDR3 DNA reads TGTGCCAGCAGCCCCGGGACAGTCATCAATCAGCCCCAGCATTTT. The encoded protein is CASSPGTVINQPQHF.

The chain combines TRBV27 with TRBJ2-2; TRBD2 aligns across 10 bases. The CDR3 is 18 residues long. Germline trimming cut 5 bases from V and 0 bases from J; bases unmatched to any gene: 9. CDR1 is MNHEY, CDR2 SMNVEV, per germline (reference sequence). This CDR3 reads CASSTLTSGAANTGELFF. As DNA, the CDR3 is TGTGCCAGCAGTACGCTTACTAGCGGGGCGGCGAACACCGGGGAGCTGTTTTTT.

The J gene is TRBJ2-7, the V gene TRBV19, with 7 bases matching TRBD1. Germline lookup yields CDR1 LNHDA and CDR2 SQIVND (reference sequence). The trim removed 3 bases at V and 3 bases at J, leaving 2 bases unmatched. The CDR3 covers 13 residues. The CDR3 spells CASSIGTDYEQYF. In DNA form, the CDR3 reads TGTGCCAGTAGTATCGGGACAGACTACGAGCAGTACTTC. The full variable domain, completed using reference TRBV19 and TRBJ2-7, is DGGITQSPKYLFRKEGQNVTLSCEQNLNHDAMYWYRQDPGQGLRLIYYSQIVNDFQKGDIAEGYSVSREKKESFPLTVTSAQKNPTAFYLCASSIGTDYEQYFGPGTRLTVT.

Here the CDR3 reads CASLSGTLVETQYF. In nucleotides, the CDR3 is TGTGCCAGCCTCTCGGGGACTCTGGTGGAGACCCAGTACTTC. The rearrangement joins TRBV28 to TRBJ2-5, with D possibly TRBD2 on 6 matching bases. The CDR3 consists of 14 residues. CDR1 and CDR2 (germline): MDHEN, SYDVKM. V gave up 8 bases and J gave up 5 bases, with 18 bases separating them.

The rearrangement uses TRBV30 and TRBJ2-5; TRBD1 might be the D (6 bases). The CDR3 loop spans 13 amino acids. The germline V and J ends were trimmed by 3 bases and 1 base, with 9 bases remaining between them. In germline, CDR1 is GTSNPN, CDR2 SVGIG (reference sequence). The CDR3 DNA reads as TGTGCCTGGAGGAGGGGGTTCCAAGAGACCCAGTACTTC. Translation gives CAWRRGFQETQYF.

This clone has a handful of counts. The rearrangement links TRBV4-3 to TRBJ1-2; no reliable D call. This CDR3 has 15 residues. The germline V gene has CDR1 LGHNA and CDR2 YSLEER. The ends were cut back, 1 base at V and 7 bases at J, with 16 bases in the middle. For the CDR3, the DNA is TGCGCCAGCAGCCAAGTCTTTAGCGATCCGAGTGGCTACACCTTC. This gives the protein CASSQVFSDPSGYTF.

This chain links TRBV9 with TRBJ2-1; D is possibly TRBD1 (6 bases). Trimming left V 4 bases short and J 3 bases short, with 14 bases between. This CDR3 contains 15 residues. Germline V gene data show CDR1 as SGDLS and CDR2 as YYNGEE. Here the CDR3 reads CASSRDTSIYNEQFF. The CDR3 nucleotides are TGTGCCAGCAGCCGGGACACCTCTATCTACAATGAGCAGTTCTTC. The full variable domain, rest sourced from reference TRBV9 and TRBJ2-1, is DSGVTQTPKHLITATGQRVTLRCSPRSGDLSVYWYQQSLDQGLQFLIQYYNGEERAKGNILERFSAQQFPDLHSELNLSSLELGDSALYFCASSRDTSIYNEQFFGPGTRLTVL.